This T cell receptor (beta chain) was recovered during a study of T cells in Graves' hyperthyroidism and ophthalmopathy. RNA transcripts served as the template for amplifying TCR beta CDR3 regions. HTBI primers drove first-round RT-PCR of the TCR CDR3. A single record per CDR3 protein comes from TCRdb applying MiXCR to the multiplex PCR reads. The table has 500,000 to 600,000 distinct CDR3 sequences, around 43% seen once. From germline, CDR1 is SEHNR and CDR2 FQNEAQ (reference sequence). This CDR3 is built from 11 residues. Trimming removed 5 bases from V and 7 bases from J, with 8 bases in between. This clonotype was observed at least ten times.

The gene calls are TRBV7-9 and TRBJ1-1; the D is unclear. The sample consisted of peripheral blood or thyroid tissue (not recorded which). This clonotype originated in an adult woman with Graves' disease, either hyperthyroidism or ophthalmopathy (not recorded which). The DNA of the CDR3 is TGTGCCAGCAGCCCCACCATTGAAGCTTTCTTT. Its translation: CASSPTIEAFF.